This TCR beta chain was obtained from a study of blood T cell repertoires in COVID-19. The assay was immunoSEQ multiplex PCR, and TCRdb's table has in-frame clones only and misses some. This sample has approximately 99,000 clones, with more than 65% found just once. V dropped 7 bases and J dropped 0; count of bases not matched to a gene: 4. The CDR3 loop spans 14 amino acids. Germline V lookup: CDR1 SNHLY, CDR2 FYNNEI. Sequenced: peripheral blood. The genes are TRBV2 and TRBJ2-3; 7 bases agree with TRBD2. This clonotype was sampled from a woman at least 80 years old with active or convalescent COVID-19. CDR3 sequence (DNA): TGTGCCAGCATGGGGAGGGATAGCACAGATACGCAGTATTTT. Translation: CASMGRDSTDTQYF.